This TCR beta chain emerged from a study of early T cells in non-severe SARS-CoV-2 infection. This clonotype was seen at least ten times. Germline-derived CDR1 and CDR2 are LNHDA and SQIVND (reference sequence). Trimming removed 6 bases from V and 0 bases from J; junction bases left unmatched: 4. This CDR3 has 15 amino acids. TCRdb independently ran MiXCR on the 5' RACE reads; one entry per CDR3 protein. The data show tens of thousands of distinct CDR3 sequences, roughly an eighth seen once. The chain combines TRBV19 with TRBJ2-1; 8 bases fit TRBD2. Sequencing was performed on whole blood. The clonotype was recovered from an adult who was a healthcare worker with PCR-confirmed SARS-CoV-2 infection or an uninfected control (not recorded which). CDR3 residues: CASRAGGASYNEQFF. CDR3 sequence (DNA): TGTGCCAGTAGGGCGGGGGGCGCCTCCTACAATGAGCAGTTCTTC.